What follows are 18 T cell receptor beta chains derived from one specimen sequenced in a study of cytotoxic CD8 clonotypes in ibrutinib-treated CLL. Profiling relied on immunoSEQ multiplex PCR, and the TCRdb table lists in-frame clones only, not all of them. Here the sample spans about 270,000 clones, less than 85% being singletons. The material sequenced was PBMCs, taken at disease progression, from a patient treated with ibrutinib. Receptor source: a human donor with chronic lymphocytic leukemia.

V usage is TRBV6-5 and J usage is TRBJ1-1, with TRBD1 as a possible D gene (6 bases). The germline gives CDR1 MNHEY, CDR2 SVGAGI. CDR3 length: 13 amino acids. With 6 bases removed from V and 3 bases from J, the gap between germline ends came to 11 bases. As DNA, the CDR3 is TGTGCCAGCAGGGGTGGGACATACACTGAAGCTTTCTTT. Protein sequence: CASRGGTYTEAFF.

The chain links TRBV19 to TRBJ2-1; 8 bases line up with TRBD2. Germline CDR1 is LNHDA and CDR2 is SQIVND (reference sequence). The CDR3 is made up of 16 amino acids. The V segment lost 6 bases and the J segment 5 bases; nucleotides outside the gene matches: 12. In nucleotides, the CDR3 is TGTGCCAGTAGCCTCGCCGGGGGGGCCGGGAACAATGAGCAGTTCTTC. This translates into CASSLAGGAGNNEQFF.

The chain uses TRBV2 and TRBJ2-5, with D perhaps assigned TRBD1 or TRBD2 (6 bases each). The ends were cut back, 5 bases at V and 2 bases at J, with 15 bases in the middle. This CDR3 contains 15 residues. Germline V gene lookup returns CDR1 SNHLY and CDR2 FYNNEI. The CDR3 protein is CASSKSVGGQETQYF. The CDR3 region has the DNA TGTGCCAGCAGTAAATCGGTAGGGGGGCAAGAGACCCAGTACTTC.

CDR3 DNA: TGTGCCAGCAGCTTACGGGGGAGGTCCTACAATGAGCAGTTCTTC. Translation gives CASSLRGRSYNEQFF. The V gene is TRBV7-8, the J gene TRBJ2-1; possibly TRBD2 for D (6 bases). The length of the CDR3 is 15 residues. The V and J ends lost 2 bases and 1 base respectively, with 9 bases between them. CDR1 is SGHVS, CDR2 FQNEAQ, per germline.

The chain couples TRBV18 to TRBJ2-7, with D possibly being TRBD1 (6 bases). V was trimmed by 2 bases and J by 1 base, leaving 15 bases between them. The CDR3 runs to 16 residues. Germline lookup yields CDR1 KGHSH and CDR2 LQKENI. The CDR3 DNA is TGTGCCAGCTCACCAACGACAGACAGGATTTCCTACGAGCAGTACTTC. Translated: CASSPTTDRISYEQYF.

The chain has TRBV13 and TRBJ2-2; D is perhaps TRBD1 (6 bases). Germline values: CDR1 PRHDT, CDR2 FYEKMQ (reference sequence). The CDR3 has 16 amino acids. The V gene lost 5 bases and the J gene lost 4 bases, with 17 bases spanning the gap. Here the CDR3 DNA reads TGTGCCAGCAGCCCAGGGGCGCCGGTTCGCACCGGGGAGCTGTTTTTT. Its protein product is CASSPGAPVRTGELFF.

The rearrangement links TRBV4-1 to TRBJ2-7; 10 nucleotides match TRBD2. The CDR3 is made up of 18 amino acids. V was clipped by 2 bases and J by 3 bases; unmatched bases: 13. Germline CDR1 MGHRA, CDR2 YSYEKL. The CDR3 sequence: CASSQPKSLAGRGYEQYF. The CDR3, as DNA: TGCGCCAGCAGCCAACCAAAGTCACTAGCGGGGCGGGGCTACGAGCAGTACTTC.

This clone showed up just once. This sequence joins TRBV11-2 and TRBJ2-5; D is undetermined. The germline V gene has CDR1 SGHAT and CDR2 FQNNGV. V lost 5 bases to trimming and J lost 9 bases, with 16 bases between them. The CDR3 loop spans 13 amino acids. The CDR3 protein is CASSRMAVKAQYF. The CDR3 DNA follows: TGTGCCAGCAGCCGAATGGCGGTGAAGGCCCAGTACTTC.

This clone was counted a few times. The V call is TRBV2, the J call TRBJ2-7; D unclear. Trimming cost V 5 bases and J 3 bases, with 5 bases left between them. This CDR3 comprises 11 residues. The germline V gene encodes CDR1 SNHLY and CDR2 FYNNEI. This chain's CDR3 is CASSNYYEQYF. DNA for the CDR3: TGTGCCAGCAGTAACTACTACGAGCAGTACTTC. The full variable domain, with the rest looked up from reference TRBV2 and TRBJ2-7, is EPEVTQTPSHQVTQMGQEVILRCVPISNHLYFYWYRQILGQKVEFLVSFYNNEISEKSEIFDDQFSVERPDGSNFTLKIRSTKLEDSAMYFCASSNYYEQYFGPGTRLTVT.

The chain employs TRBV19 and TRBJ1-2, with D hard to call. The length of the CDR3 is 15 residues. Germline-derived CDR1 and CDR2 are LNHDA and SQIVND (reference sequence). V was trimmed by 6 bases and J by 4 bases, leaving 18 bases between them. This chain's CDR3 is CASRLDHLAPYGYTF. Here the CDR3 DNA reads TGTGCCAGTAGGCTGGACCATCTCGCCCCCTATGGCTACACCTTC.

The chain joins TRBV11-3 to TRBJ2-1; D gene unclear. CDR1 SGHNT and CDR2 YENEEA come from the germline V gene. There are 12 residues in the CDR3. Deletions cut 1 base from V and 8 bases from J, with 6 bases between. CDR3 sequence (DNA): TGTGCCAGCAGCTTAGTGACCCATGAGCAGTTCTTC. Protein product: CASSLVTHEQFF.

This rearrangement joins TRBV2 to TRBJ2-1, with TRBD2 identical over 10 bases. The CDR3 loop spans 17 amino acids. The J segment lost 6 bases and the V segment lost 3 bases, leaving 11 bases of the junction unmatched. Germline values: CDR1 SNHLY, CDR2 FYNNEI. CDR3 protein: CASSEGSLAGVRNEQFF. CDR3 in DNA: TGTGCCAGCAGTGAGGGGAGCCTAGCGGGAGTGCGCAATGAGCAGTTCTTC. Full variable domain (rest looked up from reference TRBV2 and TRBJ2-1): EPEVTQTPSHQVTQMGQEVILRCVPISNHLYFYWYRQILGQKVEFLVSFYNNEISEKSEIFDDQFSVERPDGSNFTLKIRSTKLEDSAMYFCASSEGSLAGVRNEQFFGPGTRLTVL.

A few counts support this clone. The gene calls are TRBV11-3 and TRBJ2-1; tentatively, D is TRBD1 or TRBD2 (5 bases each). The V gene lost 3 bases and the J gene lost 2 bases, with 11 bases spanning the gap. The CDR3 spans 15 residues. Germline CDR1 SGHNT, CDR2 YENEEA. The CDR3 here is CASSFGGFPYNEQFF. DNA for the CDR3: TGTGCCAGCAGCTTTGGGGGTTTCCCCTACAATGAGCAGTTCTTC.

This clone has only one observation. The V gene is TRBV19, the J gene TRBJ2-1, with 7 bases aligning to TRBD2. There are 14 residues in the CDR3. Unmatched junction bases numbered 4, after V lost 3 bases and J lost 5 bases. The germline V gene encodes CDR1 LNHDA and CDR2 SQIVND (reference sequence). CDR3 residues: CASSMRGGDNEQFF. The CDR3 region has the DNA TGTGCCAGTAGTATGAGGGGAGGGGACAATGAGCAGTTCTTC.

The rearrangement links TRBV18 to TRBJ2-7, with 10 nucleotides matching TRBD1. The CDR3 is 17 residues long. CDR1 is KGHSH, CDR2 LQKENI, per germline. With V trimmed by 1 base and J by 5 bases, 11 bases remained unmatched. The CDR3 DNA is TGTGCCAGCTCACCACTCGGTCCCGGGACAGGGGTTAACGAGCAGTACTTC. It translates to CASSPLGPGTGVNEQYF. Looking up the rest from reference TRBV18 and TRBJ2-7 gives the full variable domain: NAGVMQNPRHLVRRRGQEARLRCSPMKGHSHVYWYRQLPEEGLKFMVYLQKENIIDESGMPKERFSAEFPKEGPSILRIQQVVRGDSAAYFCASSPLGPGTGVNEQYFGPGTRLTVT.

The V and J genes are TRBV19 and TRBJ1-2; D is undetermined. Trimming left V 1 base short and J 5 bases short, with 17 bases between. Germline assignment: CDR1 LNHDA and CDR2 SQIVND (reference sequence). The CDR3 totals 16 residues. CDR3 amino acids: CASSIGLSISLYGYTF. In DNA, the CDR3 is TGTGCCAGTAGTATAGGACTTTCCATATCCCTATATGGCTACACCTTC.

The chain has TRBV19 and TRBJ1-2, with a weak D call TRBD1 (5 bases). The germline V gene has CDR1 LNHDA and CDR2 SQIVND (reference sequence). Between the trimmed V and J ends, which lost 7 bases and 7 bases, there was a span of 13 bases. The CDR3 sequence is 12 residues long. CDR3 nucleotide sequence: TGTGCCAGTAAAATCGGGACGGGTGGCTACACCTTC. This encodes CASKIGTGGYTF.

The chain combines TRBV25-1 with TRBJ1-2; TRBD1 matches 8 bases. The CDR3 has 14 residues. Germline V gene sequence: CDR1 MGHDK, CDR2 SYGVNS. The ends lost 0 bases at V and 7 bases at J; junction bases unmatched: 4. The CDR3 spells CASSEYGQGGGYTF. CDR3 nucleotides: TGTGCCAGCAGTGAATATGGACAGGGTGGTGGCTACACCTTC.